The clone carrying this TCR beta chain was recorded many times. The sample originates from a study of read filtering for tumor transcriptome and immune sequencing. From approximately 430 ng of RNA, a library with molecular barcoded alpha/delta and beta/gamma adaptors was made. A single record per CDR3 protein comes from TCRdb applying MiXCR to the reads. The repertoire includes some 130,000 distinct CDR3 sequences, about 13% of them detected once, and just under 8.5% sits in the top ten. The source is a donor over 35 with multiple myeloma. The source material was a population of CD138-negative cells sorted from bone marrow.

CDR3 sequence: CASSIGRADTDEKLFF. DNA for the CDR3: TGTGCCAGTAGTATTGGTCGGGCGGACACCGATGAAAAACTGTTTTTT. This chain connects TRBV19 to TRBJ1-4, with D possibly TRBD1 on 5 matching bases. With 3 bases removed from V and 6 bases from J, the gap between germline ends came to 17 bases. CDR1 and CDR2 from the germline V gene are LNHDA and SQIVND (reference sequence). There are 16 residues in the CDR3.